This TCR beta chain appears in the sequencing data of a study of blood T cell repertoires in COVID-19. Across the study: Both acute and convalescent COVID-19 samples were obtained from the United States, Italy and Spain.

Recruited during active infection, patients (from Seattle) were subsequently followed longitudinally. The CDR3 has 14 amino acids. Germline CDR1 and CDR2: DFQATT and SNEGSKA (reference sequence). V trimming: 6 bases; J trimming: 2 bases; junction bases outside the gene matches: 9. Profiling relied on immunoSEQ multiplex PCR, and the TCRdb table lists in-frame clones only, not all of them. The table shows 150,000 to 200,000 clones, with roughly 82% occurring only once. Sequencing input: peripheral blood. J is TRBJ1-2 and V is TRBV20-1; 7 bases are a match to TRBD1. This clonotype originated in an older woman with COVID-19, enrolled during active disease. CDR3 sequence (DNA): TGCAGTGCGAGTCCGGGACAGAACAACTATGGCTACACCTTC. It translates to CSASPGQNNYGYTF.